The subject of this entry is one T cell receptor (beta chain). This specimen comes from a study of response to subunit inactivated influenza vaccine. The CDR3 runs to 15 residues. V gave up 6 bases and J gave up 7 bases; unmatched junction bases: 9. The germline V gene encodes CDR1 WSHSY and CDR2 SAAADI. Using its own MiXCR run on the RT-PCR reads, TCRdb lists one record per CDR3 protein. Found here are 800,000 to 1,000,000 distinct CDR3 sequences, 21% of them singletons; the top ten hold roughly a tenth. V is TRBV10-2 and J is TRBJ2-1; 10 bases fit TRBD1. The clonotype was recovered from a man between 45 and 60 years old who received an inactivated influenza vaccine. The sequenced sample was PBMCs from blood, obtained 5 days after vaccination. CDR3 bases: TGCGCCAGCAGCACCGGGACAGGGGCTATTAATGAGCAGTTCTTC. Its protein product is CASSTGTGAINEQFF.